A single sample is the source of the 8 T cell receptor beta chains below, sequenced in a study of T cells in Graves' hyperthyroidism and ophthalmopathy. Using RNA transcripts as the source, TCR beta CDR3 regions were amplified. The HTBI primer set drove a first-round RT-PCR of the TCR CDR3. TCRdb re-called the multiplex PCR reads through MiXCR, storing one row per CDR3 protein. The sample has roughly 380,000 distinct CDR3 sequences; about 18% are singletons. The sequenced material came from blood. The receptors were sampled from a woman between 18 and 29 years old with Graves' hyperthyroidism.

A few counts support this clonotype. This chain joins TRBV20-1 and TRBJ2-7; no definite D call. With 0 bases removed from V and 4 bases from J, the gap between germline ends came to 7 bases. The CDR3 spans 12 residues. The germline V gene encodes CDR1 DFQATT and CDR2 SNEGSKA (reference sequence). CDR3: CSARDLGYEQYF. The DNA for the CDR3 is TGCAGTGCTAGAGATTTGGGTTACGAGCAGTACTTC.

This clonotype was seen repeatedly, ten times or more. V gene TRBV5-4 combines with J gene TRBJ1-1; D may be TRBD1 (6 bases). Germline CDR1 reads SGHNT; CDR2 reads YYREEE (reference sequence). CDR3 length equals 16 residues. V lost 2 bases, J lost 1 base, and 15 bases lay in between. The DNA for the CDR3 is TGTGCCAGCAGCTTACTGACAGGCGGCTGGAACACTGAAGCTTTCTTT. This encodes CASSLLTGGWNTEAFF.

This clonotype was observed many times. The CDR3 bases are TGTGCCACCAGCAGAGGGACAGGGTTTGGCCAAGAGACCCAGTACTTC. It translates to CATSRGTGFGQETQYF. The chain carries TRBV15 and TRBJ2-5; TRBD1 matches at 8 bases. This CDR3 has 16 residues. CDR1 and CDR2 (germline): LNHNV, YYDKDF (reference sequence). V gave up 1 base and J gave up 1 base; unmatched junction bases: 5.

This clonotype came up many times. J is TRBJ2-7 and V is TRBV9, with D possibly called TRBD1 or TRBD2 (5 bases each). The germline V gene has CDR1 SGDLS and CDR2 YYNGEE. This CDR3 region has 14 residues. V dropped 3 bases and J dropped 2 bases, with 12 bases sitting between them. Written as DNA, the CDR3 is TGTGCCAGCAGCGCTGGGACGGATCCCTACGAGCAGTACTTC. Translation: CASSAGTDPYEQYF.

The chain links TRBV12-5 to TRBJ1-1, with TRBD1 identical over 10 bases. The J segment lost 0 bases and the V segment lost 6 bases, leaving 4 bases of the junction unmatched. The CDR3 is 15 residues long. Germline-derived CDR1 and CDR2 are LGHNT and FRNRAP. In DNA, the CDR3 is TGTGCTAGTGGGTGGACAGGGGGGCTGAACACTGAAGCTTTCTTT. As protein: CASGWTGGLNTEAFF.

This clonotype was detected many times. The CDR3 spells CASRRPGQVDSNQPQHF. CDR3 coding DNA: TGTGCCAGCAGACGTCCGGGACAGGTAGATAGCAATCAGCCCCAGCATTTT. The V gene is TRBV28, the J gene TRBJ1-5, with 8 bases matching TRBD1. The CDR3 extends over 17 amino acids. Germline V gene lookup returns CDR1 MDHEN and CDR2 SYDVKM. V lost 6 bases and J lost 0; bases outside the gene matches: 10.

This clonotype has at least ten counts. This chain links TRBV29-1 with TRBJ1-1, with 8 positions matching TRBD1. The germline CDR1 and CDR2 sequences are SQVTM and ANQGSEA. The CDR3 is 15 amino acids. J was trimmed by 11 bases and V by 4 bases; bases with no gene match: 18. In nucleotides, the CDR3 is TGCAGCGTTGTCGGCGGGACAGGCCTTCGCTCTTCTGCTTTCTTT. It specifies CSVVGGTGLRSSAFF.

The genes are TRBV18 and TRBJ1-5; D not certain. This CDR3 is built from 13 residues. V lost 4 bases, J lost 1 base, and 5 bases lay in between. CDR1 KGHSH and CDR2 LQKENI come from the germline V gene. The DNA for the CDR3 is TGTGCCAGCTCACAACAGAGCAATCAGCCCCAGCATTTT. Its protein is CASSQQSNQPQHF.